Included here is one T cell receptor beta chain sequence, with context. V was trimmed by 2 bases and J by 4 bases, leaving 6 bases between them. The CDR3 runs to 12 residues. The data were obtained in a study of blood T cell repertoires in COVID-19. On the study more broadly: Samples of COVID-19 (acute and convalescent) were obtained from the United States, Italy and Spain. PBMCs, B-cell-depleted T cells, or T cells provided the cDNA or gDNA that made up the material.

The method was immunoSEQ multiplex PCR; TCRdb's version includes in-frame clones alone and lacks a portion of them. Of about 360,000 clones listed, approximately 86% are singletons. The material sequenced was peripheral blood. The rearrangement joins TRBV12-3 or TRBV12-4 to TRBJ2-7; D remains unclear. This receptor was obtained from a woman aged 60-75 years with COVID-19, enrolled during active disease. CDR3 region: CASSLRRYEQYF. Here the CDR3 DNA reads TGTGCCAGCAGTTTAAGGCGGTACGAGCAGTACTTC.